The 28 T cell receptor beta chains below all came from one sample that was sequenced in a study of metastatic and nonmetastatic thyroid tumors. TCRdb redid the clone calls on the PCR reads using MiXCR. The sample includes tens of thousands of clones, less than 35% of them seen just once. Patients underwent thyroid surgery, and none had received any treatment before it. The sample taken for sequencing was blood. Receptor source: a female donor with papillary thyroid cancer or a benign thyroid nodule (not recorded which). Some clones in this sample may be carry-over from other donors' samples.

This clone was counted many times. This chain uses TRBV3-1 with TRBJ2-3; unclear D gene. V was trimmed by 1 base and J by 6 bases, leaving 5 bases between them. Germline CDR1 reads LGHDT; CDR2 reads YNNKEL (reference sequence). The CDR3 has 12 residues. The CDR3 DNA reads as TGTGCCAGCAGCCAAGTTTCCGATACGCAGTATTTT. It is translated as CASSQVSDTQYF.

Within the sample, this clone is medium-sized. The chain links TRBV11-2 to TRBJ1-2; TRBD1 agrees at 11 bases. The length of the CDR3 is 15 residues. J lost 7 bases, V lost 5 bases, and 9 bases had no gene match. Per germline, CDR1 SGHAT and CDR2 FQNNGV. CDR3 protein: CASSRDRGDFGGYTF. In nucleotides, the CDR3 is TGTGCCAGCAGCCGGGACAGGGGGGATTTCGGTGGCTACACCTTC.

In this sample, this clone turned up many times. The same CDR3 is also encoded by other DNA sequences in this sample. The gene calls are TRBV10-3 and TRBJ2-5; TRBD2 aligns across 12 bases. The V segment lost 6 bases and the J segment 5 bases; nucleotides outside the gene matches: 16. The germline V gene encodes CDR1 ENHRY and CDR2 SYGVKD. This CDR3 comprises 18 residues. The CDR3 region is CAIRLLAGGPPAPETQYF. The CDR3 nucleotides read TGTGCCATCAGGCTGCTAGCGGGGGGGCCCCCGGCTCCCGAGACCCAGTACTTC.

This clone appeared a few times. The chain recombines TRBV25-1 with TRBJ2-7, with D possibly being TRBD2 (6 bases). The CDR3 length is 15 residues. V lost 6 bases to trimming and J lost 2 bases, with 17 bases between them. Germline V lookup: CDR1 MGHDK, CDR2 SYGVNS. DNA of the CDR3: TGTGCCAGCAGCTTAGGAGGGGCGGGCGCCTACGAGCAGTACTTC. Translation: CASSLGGAGAYEQYF.

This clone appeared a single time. This chain's CDR3 is CATGGSYSGGAETQYF. CDR3 in DNA: TGTGCCACCGGTGGATCCTATAGCGGGGGGGCGGAGACCCAGTACTTC. V and J are TRBV15 and TRBJ2-5; 11 bases align to TRBD2. J gave up 5 bases and V 8 bases, and 13 bases lay outside the gene matches. The CDR3 totals 16 residues. Germline lookup yields CDR1 LNHNV and CDR2 YYDKDF (reference sequence).

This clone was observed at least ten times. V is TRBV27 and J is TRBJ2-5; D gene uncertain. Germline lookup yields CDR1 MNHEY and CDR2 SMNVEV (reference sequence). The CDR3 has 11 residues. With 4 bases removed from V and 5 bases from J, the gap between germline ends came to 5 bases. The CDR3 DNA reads TGTGCCAGCAGTTCGGGTGAGACCCAGTACTTC. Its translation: CASSSGETQYF.

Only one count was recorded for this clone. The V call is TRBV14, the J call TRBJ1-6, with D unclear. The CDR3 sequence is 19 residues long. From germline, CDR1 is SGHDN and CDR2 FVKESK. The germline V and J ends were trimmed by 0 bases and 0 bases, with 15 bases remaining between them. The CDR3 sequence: CASSQDWAEGSSYNSPLHF. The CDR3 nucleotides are TGTGCCAGCAGCCAAGATTGGGCGGAAGGGAGCTCCTATAATTCACCCCTCCACTTT.

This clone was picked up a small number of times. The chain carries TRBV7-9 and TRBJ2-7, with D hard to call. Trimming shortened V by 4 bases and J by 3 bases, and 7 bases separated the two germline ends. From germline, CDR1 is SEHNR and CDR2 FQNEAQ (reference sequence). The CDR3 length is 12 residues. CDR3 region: CASSSLFYEQYF. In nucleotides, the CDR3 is TGTGCCAGCAGCTCCCTTTTCTACGAGCAGTACTTC.

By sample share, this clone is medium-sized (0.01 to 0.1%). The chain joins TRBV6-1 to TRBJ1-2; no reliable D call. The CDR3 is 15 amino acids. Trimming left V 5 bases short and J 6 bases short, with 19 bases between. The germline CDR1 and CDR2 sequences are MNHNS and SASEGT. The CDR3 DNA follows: TGTGCCAGCAGTTCTACCGGATTTGTTATTGATGGCTACACCTTC. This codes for CASSSTGFVIDGYTF.

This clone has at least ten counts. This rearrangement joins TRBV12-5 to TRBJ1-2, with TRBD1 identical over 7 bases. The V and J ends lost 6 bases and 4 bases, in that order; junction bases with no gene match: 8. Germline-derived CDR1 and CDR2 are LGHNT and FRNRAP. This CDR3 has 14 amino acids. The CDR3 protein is CASGSDRDLYGYTF. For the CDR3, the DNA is TGTGCTAGTGGCTCCGACAGGGACCTCTATGGCTACACCTTC.

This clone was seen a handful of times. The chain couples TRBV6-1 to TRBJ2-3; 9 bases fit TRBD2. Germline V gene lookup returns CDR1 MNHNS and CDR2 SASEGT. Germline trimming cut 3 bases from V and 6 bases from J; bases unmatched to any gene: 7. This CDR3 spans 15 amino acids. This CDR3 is CASSDRGRARDTQYF. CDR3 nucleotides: TGTGCCAGCAGTGATCGCGGGAGGGCCCGGGATACGCAGTATTTT.

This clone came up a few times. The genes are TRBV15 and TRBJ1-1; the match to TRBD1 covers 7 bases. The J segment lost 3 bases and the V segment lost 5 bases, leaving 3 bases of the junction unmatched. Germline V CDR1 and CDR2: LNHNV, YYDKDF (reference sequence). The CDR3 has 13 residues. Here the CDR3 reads CATSRDRYTEAFF. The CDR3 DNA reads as TGTGCCACCAGCCGGGACAGATACACTGAAGCTTTCTTT. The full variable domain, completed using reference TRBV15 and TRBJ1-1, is DAMVIQNPRYQVTQFGKPVTLSCSQTLNHNVMYWYQQKSSQAPKLLFHYYDKDFNNEADTPDNFQSRRPNTSFCFLDIRSPGLGDTAMYLCATSRDRYTEAFFGQGTRLTVV.

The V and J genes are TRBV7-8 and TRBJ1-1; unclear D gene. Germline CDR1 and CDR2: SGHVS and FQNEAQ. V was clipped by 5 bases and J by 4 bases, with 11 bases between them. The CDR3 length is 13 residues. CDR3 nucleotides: TGTGCCAGCAGCCCGATAAGTGGCACTGAAGCTTTCTTT. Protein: CASSPISGTEAFF.

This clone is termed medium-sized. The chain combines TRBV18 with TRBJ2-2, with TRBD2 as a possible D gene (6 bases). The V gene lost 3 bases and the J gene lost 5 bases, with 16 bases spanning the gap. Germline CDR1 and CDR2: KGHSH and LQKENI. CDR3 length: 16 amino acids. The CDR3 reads CASSPPTGEVTGELFF. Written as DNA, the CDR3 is TGTGCCAGCTCACCCCCCACGGGGGAAGTAACCGGGGAGCTGTTTTTT.

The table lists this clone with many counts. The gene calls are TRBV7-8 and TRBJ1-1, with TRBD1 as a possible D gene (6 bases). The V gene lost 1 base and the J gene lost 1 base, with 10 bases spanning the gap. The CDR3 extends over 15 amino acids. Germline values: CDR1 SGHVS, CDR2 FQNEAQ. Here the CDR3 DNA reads TGTGCCAGCAGCTTAGGGGGAGGGGGGAACACTGAAGCTTTCTTT. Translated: CASSLGGGGNTEAFF.

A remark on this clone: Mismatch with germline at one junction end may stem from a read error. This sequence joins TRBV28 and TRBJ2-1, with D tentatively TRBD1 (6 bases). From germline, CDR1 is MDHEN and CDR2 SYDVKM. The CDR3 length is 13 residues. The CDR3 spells CVSSFSRGYEQFF. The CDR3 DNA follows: TGTGTCAGCAGTTTTAGCAGGGGCTATGAGCAGTTCTTC. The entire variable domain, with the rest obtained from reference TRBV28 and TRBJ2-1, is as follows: DVKVTQSSRYLVKRTGEKVFLECVQDMDHENMFWYRQDPGLGLRLIYFSYDVKMKEKGDIPEGYSVSREKKERFSLILESASTNQTSMYLCVSSFSRGYEQFFGPGTRLTVL.

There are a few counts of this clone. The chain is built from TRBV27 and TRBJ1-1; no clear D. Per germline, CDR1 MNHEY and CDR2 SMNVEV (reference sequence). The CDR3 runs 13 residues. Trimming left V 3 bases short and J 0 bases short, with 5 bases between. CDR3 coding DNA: TGTGCCAGCAGTTTGTCCATGAACACTGAAGCTTTCTTT. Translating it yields CASSLSMNTEAFF.

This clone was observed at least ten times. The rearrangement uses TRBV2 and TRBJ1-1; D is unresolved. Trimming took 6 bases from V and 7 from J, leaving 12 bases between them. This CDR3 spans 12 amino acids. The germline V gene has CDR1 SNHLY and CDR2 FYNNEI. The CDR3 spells CASSRRAVEAFF. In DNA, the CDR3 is TGTGCCAGCAGCCGCCGGGCGGTTGAAGCTTTCTTT.

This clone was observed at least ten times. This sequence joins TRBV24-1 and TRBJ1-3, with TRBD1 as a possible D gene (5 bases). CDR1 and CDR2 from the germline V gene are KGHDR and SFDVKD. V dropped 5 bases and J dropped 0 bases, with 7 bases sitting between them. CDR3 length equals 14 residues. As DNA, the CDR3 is TGTGCCACCAGTGCTGACAGCTCTGGAAACACCATATATTTT. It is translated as CATSADSSGNTIYF.

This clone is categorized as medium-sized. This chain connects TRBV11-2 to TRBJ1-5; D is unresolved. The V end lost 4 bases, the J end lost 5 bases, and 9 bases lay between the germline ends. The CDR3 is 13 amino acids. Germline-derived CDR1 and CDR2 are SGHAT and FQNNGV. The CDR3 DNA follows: TGTGCCAGCAGCTCGCGGAGGGATCAGCCCCAGCATTTT. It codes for CASSSRRDQPQHF.

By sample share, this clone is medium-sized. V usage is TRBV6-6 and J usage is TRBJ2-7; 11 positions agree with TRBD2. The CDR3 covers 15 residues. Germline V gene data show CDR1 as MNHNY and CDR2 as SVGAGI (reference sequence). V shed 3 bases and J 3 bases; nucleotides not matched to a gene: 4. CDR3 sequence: CASSYRTSGFYEQYF. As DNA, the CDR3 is TGTGCCAGCAGTTATCGGACTAGCGGGTTCTACGAGCAGTACTTC.

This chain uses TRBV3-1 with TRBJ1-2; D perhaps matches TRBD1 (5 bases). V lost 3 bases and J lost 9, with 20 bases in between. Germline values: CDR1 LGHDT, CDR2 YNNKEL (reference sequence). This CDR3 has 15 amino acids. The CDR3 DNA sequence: TGTGCCAGCAGCCAGACAAGGACGGGGCCCGGGAGCTACACCTTC. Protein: CASSQTRTGPGSYTF.

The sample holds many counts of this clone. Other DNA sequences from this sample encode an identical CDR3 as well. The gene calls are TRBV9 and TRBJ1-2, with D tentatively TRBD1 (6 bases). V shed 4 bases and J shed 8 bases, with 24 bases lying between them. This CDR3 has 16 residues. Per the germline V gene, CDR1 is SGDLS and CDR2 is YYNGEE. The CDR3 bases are TGTGCCAGCAGCCCCCCCCTAAGAGGGGGGGCTGGCGGCTACACCTTC. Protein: CASSPPLRGGAGGYTF. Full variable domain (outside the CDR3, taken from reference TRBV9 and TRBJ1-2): DSGVTQTPKHLITATGQRVTLRCSPRSGDLSVYWYQQSLDQGLQFLIQYYNGEERAKGNILERFSAQQFPDLHSELNLSSLELGDSALYFCASSPPLRGGAGGYTFGSGTRLTVV.

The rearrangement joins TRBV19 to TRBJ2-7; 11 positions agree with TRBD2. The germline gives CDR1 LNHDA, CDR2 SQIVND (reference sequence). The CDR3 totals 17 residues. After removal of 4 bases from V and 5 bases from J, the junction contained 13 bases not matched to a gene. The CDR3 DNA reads TGTGCCAGTAGTAAGCCTCCCGGGACTAGCGGCAACCACGAGCAGTACTTC. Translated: CASSKPPGTSGNHEQYF.

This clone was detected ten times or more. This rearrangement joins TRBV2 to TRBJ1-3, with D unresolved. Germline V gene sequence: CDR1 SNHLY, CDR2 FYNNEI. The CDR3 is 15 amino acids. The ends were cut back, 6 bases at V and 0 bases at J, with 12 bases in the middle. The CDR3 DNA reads TGTGCCAGCAGCGTGGACGTCGTCTCTGGAAACACCATATATTTT. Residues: CASSVDVVSGNTIYF. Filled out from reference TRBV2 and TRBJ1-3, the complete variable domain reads EPEVTQTPSHQVTQMGQEVILRCVPISNHLYFYWYRQILGQKVEFLVSFYNNEISEKSEIFDDQFSVERPDGSNFTLKIRSTKLEDSAMYFCASSVDVVSGNTIYFGEGSWLTVV.

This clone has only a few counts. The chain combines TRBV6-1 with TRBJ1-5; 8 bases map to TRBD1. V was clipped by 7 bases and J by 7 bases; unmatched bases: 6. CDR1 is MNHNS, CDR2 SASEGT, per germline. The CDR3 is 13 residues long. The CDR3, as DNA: TGTGCCAGCACCTGGACAGGGAACCAGCCCCAGCATTTT. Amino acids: CASTWTGNQPQHF.

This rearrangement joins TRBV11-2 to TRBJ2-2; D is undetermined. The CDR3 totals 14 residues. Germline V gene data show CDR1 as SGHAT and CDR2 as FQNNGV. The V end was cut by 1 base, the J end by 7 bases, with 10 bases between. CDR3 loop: CASSLAGRGGELFF. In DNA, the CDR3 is TGTGCCAGCAGCTTAGCCGGTAGAGGCGGGGAGCTGTTTTTT.

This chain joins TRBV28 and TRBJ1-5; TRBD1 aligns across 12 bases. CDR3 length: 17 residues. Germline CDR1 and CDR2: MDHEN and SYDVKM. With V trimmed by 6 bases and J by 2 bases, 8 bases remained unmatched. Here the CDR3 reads CASRTGTGGIRNQPQHF. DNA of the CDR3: TGTGCCAGCAGGACGGGGACAGGGGGCATTCGCAATCAGCCCCAGCATTTT. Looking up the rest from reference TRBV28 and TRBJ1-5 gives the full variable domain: DVKVTQSSRYLVKRTGEKVFLECVQDMDHENMFWYRQDPGLGLRLIYFSYDVKMKEKGDIPEGYSVSREKKERFSLILESASTNQTSMYLCASRTGTGGIRNQPQHFGDGTRLSIL.